This T cell receptor beta chain was captured in a study of blood T cell repertoires in COVID-19. The overall study: Nucleic acid was either cDNA or gDNA, and it came from T cells, B-cell-depleted T cells, or PBMCs.

Per the original data handling: Estimated nucleated cell counts came from reference gene primer amplification. TCRdb's table, derived via immunoSEQ multiplex PCR, lists solely in-frame clones and lacks some. V, J and clone size are those of that table, while D and trimming were read from the DNA. The sample includes about 50,000 clones, roughly nine tenths of them seen just once. The ends were cut back, 1 base at V and 3 bases at J, with 13 bases in the middle. Per germline, CDR1 SEHNR and CDR2 FQNEAQ (reference sequence). The CDR3 loop spans 15 amino acids. This chain links TRBV7-9 with TRBJ2-7, with D perhaps TRBD1 (6 bases). The sequenced sample was peripheral blood. The sequence came from a man aged 55 to 70 with active or convalescent COVID-19. The CDR3 here is CASSLVTGPLYEQYF. CDR3 coding DNA: TGTGCCAGCAGCTTAGTCACAGGGCCTCTCTACGAGCAGTACTTC.